This T cell receptor (beta chain) was obtained from a study of cytomegalovirus exposure and HLA in healthy donors. This clone came up a few times. Its antigen remains unknown. Germline CDR1 SGHVS, CDR2 FQNEAQ. Trimming left V 5 bases short and J 7 bases short, with 20 bases between. The CDR3 is made up of 15 amino acids. Findings and caveats of the study: TCR beta chains numbering some 160 were designated cytomegalovirus-associated. According to a subsequent analysis, TCR clusters identified in the first cohort showed a tendency to co-occur across the approximately 110 validation repertoires.

Produced via immunoSEQ multiplex PCR; TCRdb's table is partial and in-frame only. The sample has approximately 170,000 clones, about 90% seen once. V usage is TRBV7-8 and J usage is TRBJ2-5; D is perhaps TRBD1 (5 bases). Material for sequencing was PBMCs. The clonotype was recovered from a woman between 18 and 30 years old in good health and CMV-seropositive. CDR3 sequence: CASSRVDSRVGTQYF. CDR3 DNA: TGTGCCAGCAGCCGAGTCGACAGTCGAGTTGGGACCCAGTACTTC.